One and the same sample provided the 18 T cell receptor beta chains below, sequenced in a study of OX40 agonist ivuxolimab in advanced cancers. Produced via immunoSEQ multiplex PCR; TCRdb's table is partial and in-frame only. The table has tens of thousands of clones, 90% seen once. Sequencing was performed on CD4+ or CD8+ T cells sorted from blood, taken in a trial of the OX40 agonist ivuxolimab. These TCRs come from an adult with an advanced solid tumor such as melanoma, head and neck, liver or kidney cancer.

The CDR3 here is CASSGLGRRGDQPQHF. As DNA, the CDR3 is TGTGCCAGCAGTGGGTTGGGGCGTCGGGGAGATCAGCCCCAGCATTTT. The rearrangement joins TRBV2 to TRBJ1-5; D possibly corresponds to TRBD1 (5 bases). V was pared by 4 bases and J by 5 bases, with 18 bases between. Looked up from germline, CDR1 is SNHLY and CDR2 is FYNNEI. This CDR3 has 16 residues.

This clone was seen only once. This chain links TRBV19 with TRBJ2-7; D perhaps matches TRBD2 (6 bases). V was trimmed by 4 bases and J by 5 bases, leaving 12 bases between them. The germline gives CDR1 LNHDA, CDR2 SQIVND (reference sequence). CDR3 size: 13 residues. CDR3 coding DNA: TGTGCCAGTAGTAATTTGGAGGGGAACGAGCAGTACTTC. Residues: CASSNLEGNEQYF.

The chain recombines TRBV6-1 with TRBJ2-7; no definite D call. Trimming took off 6 bases at V and 5 bases at J, with 11 bases between the two ends. The CDR3 is made up of 12 amino acids. Germline CDR1 reads MNHNS; CDR2 reads SASEGT. CDR3 region: CASRRLGHEQYF. Written as DNA, the CDR3 is TGTGCCAGCAGGAGACTCGGCCACGAGCAGTACTTC.

CDR3 DNA sequence: TGTGCCAGCACCCGGACAGGGTATGGGCCCCAGCATTTT. This encodes CASTRTGYGPQHF. The chain combines TRBV6-4 with TRBJ1-5; TRBD1 aligns across 8 bases. V shed 7 bases, J shed 9 bases, and the junction held 8 bases outside the gene matches. CDR3 length: 13 amino acids. Per germline, CDR1 MRHNA and CDR2 SNTAGT.

This rearrangement joins TRBV27 to TRBJ1-5; unclear D gene. CDR1 MNHEY and CDR2 SMNVEV come from the germline V gene (reference sequence). Trimming took 3 bases from V and 6 from J, leaving 12 bases between them. CDR3 length: 14 residues. For the CDR3, the DNA is TGTGCCAGCAGTTTGGTGGGGTTGGGTCAGCCCCAGCATTTT. This encodes CASSLVGLGQPQHF.

The V and J genes are TRBV28 and TRBJ1-3; the D gene is possibly TRBD1 (6 bases). Between the trimmed V and J ends, which lost 6 bases and 0 bases, there was a span of 9 bases. The CDR3 spans 14 residues. Per the germline V gene, CDR1 is MDHEN and CDR2 is SYDVKM. The CDR3 DNA sequence: TGTGCCAGCAGAGGACAGAACTCTGGAAACACCATATATTTT. Translation gives CASRGQNSGNTIYF.

This rearrangement joins TRBV6-6 to TRBJ2-1; TRBD2 matches 8 bases. This CDR3 has 16 residues. With V trimmed by 5 bases and J by 1 base, 7 bases remained unmatched. Germline lookup yields CDR1 MNHNY and CDR2 SVGAGI (reference sequence). CDR3 nucleotides: TGTGCCAGCAGTCCTCCGGGACTAGGATCCTACAATGAGCAGTTCTTC. Translated: CASSPPGLGSYNEQFF.

This sequence joins TRBV25-1 and TRBJ1-6; 8 positions agree with TRBD1. The CDR3 consists of 16 residues. The ends lost 3 bases at V and 1 base at J; junction bases unmatched: 2. Germline V gene lookup returns CDR1 MGHDK and CDR2 SYGVNS. The CDR3 sequence is CASSDTGGSYNSPLHF. CDR3 sequence (DNA): TGTGCCAGCAGTGATACAGGGGGGTCCTATAATTCACCCCTCCACTTT.

The chain's CDR3 is CASSLEGLTEAFF. The CDR3 bases are TGCGCCAGCAGCTTGGAGGGGCTCACTGAAGCTTTCTTT. The chain employs TRBV5-1 and TRBJ1-1; weak D call: TRBD1 (5 bases). Germline V gives CDR1 SGHRS, CDR2 YFSETQ. Trimming shortened V by 0 bases and J by 4 bases, and 7 bases separated the two germline ends. This CDR3 has 13 residues.

This chain links TRBV19 with TRBJ2-2; D not certain. The V gene's germline CDR1 is LNHDA and CDR2 SQIVND (reference sequence). CDR3 length equals 12 residues. V shed 5 bases and J shed 7 bases, with 8 bases lying between them. CDR3 nucleotide sequence: TGTGCCAGTAGTCCCTCTTTCGGGGAGCTGTTTTTT. Amino acids: CASSPSFGELFF.

The chain is built from TRBV5-1 and TRBJ1-1; no definite D call. Between the trimmed V and J ends, which lost 6 bases and 7 bases, there was a span of 19 bases. CDR1 and CDR2 from the germline V gene are SGHRS and YFSETQ. CDR3 length: 14 residues. CDR3 sequence (DNA): TGCGCCAGCAATTGGGGTCCCTTACCGGATGAAGCTTTCTTT. It yields the protein CASNWGPLPDEAFF.

The chain uses TRBV6-6 and TRBJ1-2; D is possibly TRBD1 (5 bases). CDR3 length: 13 amino acids. Germline loops: CDR1 MNHNY, CDR2 SVGAGI (reference sequence). V gave up 8 bases and J gave up 4 bases, with 14 bases separating them. The CDR3 is CASGAGEGYGYTF. Written as DNA, the CDR3 is TGTGCCAGCGGGGCGGGGGAAGGCTATGGCTACACCTTC.

The chain joins TRBV15 to TRBJ1-1, with a tentative D call TRBD1 (5 bases). Trimming removed 3 bases at V and 0 bases at J, with 8 bases between. CDR3 length: 14 amino acids. Looked up from germline, CDR1 is LNHNV and CDR2 is YYDKDF (reference sequence). DNA of the CDR3: TGTGCCACCAGCAGTGGGGGGATGAACACTGAAGCTTTCTTT. Its translation: CATSSGGMNTEAFF.

V and J are TRBV6-5 and TRBJ1-2, with D possibly TRBD1 on 5 matching bases. This CDR3 comprises 13 residues. Germline V CDR1 and CDR2: MNHEY, SVGAGI. The V end lost 5 bases, the J end lost 4 bases, and 11 bases lay between the germline ends. The CDR3 DNA reads as TGTGCCAGCAGTGAGGGGTTCGCCTATGGCTACACCTTC. Translated: CASSEGFAYGYTF.

This chain joins TRBV9 and TRBJ2-1, with TRBD2 matching over 9 bases. The CDR3 has 16 residues. Germline V gene sequence: CDR1 SGDLS, CDR2 YYNGEE. J was trimmed by 10 bases and V by 4 bases; bases with no gene match: 15. CDR3 DNA: TGTGCCAGCAGCCCCCGGGGGGCGGGGGGGTCTCTCGAGCAGTTCTTC. It encodes CASSPRGAGGSLEQFF.

This chain uses TRBV4-1 with TRBJ1-4, with unresolved D. V lost 4 bases and J lost 0, with 6 bases in between. The CDR3 has 14 amino acids. In germline, CDR1 is MGHRA, CDR2 YSYEKL. The CDR3 loop reads CASSPTATNEKLFF. The CDR3 DNA reads TGCGCCAGCAGCCCTACAGCAACTAATGAAAAACTGTTTTTT.

The CDR3 coding sequence is TGTGCCAGCAGCGTCGGAGGGACTAGCGCGGGTGAGCAGTTCTTC. Its translation: CASSVGGTSAGEQFF. This rearrangement joins TRBV7-7 to TRBJ2-1; 10 bases are a match to TRBD2. The ends lost 5 bases at V and 9 bases at J; junction bases unmatched: 10. Germline loops: CDR1 SSHAT, CDR2 FNYEAQ (reference sequence). This CDR3 region has 15 residues.

The gene calls are TRBV27 and TRBJ2-3; no clear D gene. The germline V gene has CDR1 MNHEY and CDR2 SMNVEV (reference sequence). The length of the CDR3 is 14 residues. V was trimmed by 6 bases and J by 0 bases, leaving 10 bases between them. The CDR3, as DNA: TGTGCCAGCAGCCCTTTCTCTAGCACAGATACGCAGTATTTT. It specifies CASSPFSSTDTQYF.